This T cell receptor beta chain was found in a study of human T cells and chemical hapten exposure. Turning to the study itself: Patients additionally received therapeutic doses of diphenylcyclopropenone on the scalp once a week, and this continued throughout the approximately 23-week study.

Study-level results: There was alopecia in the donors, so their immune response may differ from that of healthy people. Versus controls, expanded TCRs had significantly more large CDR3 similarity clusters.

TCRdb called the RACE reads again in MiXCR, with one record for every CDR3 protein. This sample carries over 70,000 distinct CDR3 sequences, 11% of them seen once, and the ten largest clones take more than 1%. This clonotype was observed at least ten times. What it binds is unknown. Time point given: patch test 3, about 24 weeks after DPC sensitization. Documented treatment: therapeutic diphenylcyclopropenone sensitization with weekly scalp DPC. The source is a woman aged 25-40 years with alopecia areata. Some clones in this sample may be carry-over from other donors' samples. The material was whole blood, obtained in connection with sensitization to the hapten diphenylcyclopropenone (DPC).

Here the CDR3 DNA reads TGTGCCAGCAGCTTAATGACTTTAGGAAACGGGGAGACCCAGTACTTC. Translation: CASSLMTLGNGETQYF. V gene TRBV7-9 combines with J gene TRBJ2-5; unclear D gene. The V and J ends lost 2 bases and 5 bases respectively, with 18 bases between them. Germline V lookup: CDR1 SEHNR, CDR2 FQNEAQ (reference sequence). The CDR3 covers 16 residues.